Sequencing of this TCR beta chain was carried out in a study of regulatory T cells in long-lasting Graves disease. Regarding the study as a whole: Small numbers of samples may have cut accuracy. The persistent group shared around 3,000 public clonotypes, more than the 950 to 1,000 shared by new patients.

The TCR beta library used iRepertoire HTBI primers with Arm-PCR amplification of CDR3. TCRdb reprocessed the multiplex PCR reads with MiXCR, giving one entry per CDR3 protein. Here the sample spans approximately 500,000 distinct CDR3 sequences, 20% to 25% being singletons. This clonotype appeared many times. The target antigen is unknown. Regarding time point: persistent/refractory GD, antithyroid drugs over 5 years with positive TRAb. The TCR library was made from RNA that had been extracted from PBMCs in TRIzol. A peripheral blood sample, approximately 10 milliliters in volume, was drawn into EDTA tubes. This receptor was obtained from a female donor with Graves disease. The sequencing here drew on peripheral blood mononuclear cells (PBMCs), taken when the disease was refractory, from a patient treated with antithyroid drugs.

The chain's CDR3 is CASSTRTGLSNEKLFF. CDR3 coding DNA: TGTGCCAGCAGCACTCGGACGGGACTGAGCAATGAAAAACTGTTTTTT. J is TRBJ1-4 and V is TRBV7-9, with D tentatively TRBD1 (5 bases). The germline V gene has CDR1 SEHNR and CDR2 FQNEAQ (reference sequence). V was shortened by 5 bases and J by 5 bases, with 18 bases between the two germline ends. The CDR3 is 16 amino acids.